A single T cell receptor (beta chain) is shown here with its context. This sample is part of a study of blood T cell repertoires in COVID-19. Study-wide background: Sources were T cells, B-cell-depleted T cells, or PBMCs; the material itself was cDNA or gDNA.

Participants were aged roughly 18 to 89 years from about two dozen US areas. Unmatched junction bases numbered 12, after V lost 2 bases and J lost 9 bases. The length of the CDR3 is 17 residues. CDR1 and CDR2 (germline): SGHTA, FQGNSA. Profiling relied on immunoSEQ multiplex PCR, and the TCRdb table lists in-frame clones only, not all of them. The data hold some 530,000 clones, with about 85% observed a single time. The sequencing sample was made of PBMCs or T cells enriched from blood (not recorded which). J is TRBJ1-6 and V is TRBV7-2; TRBD1 agrees at 8 bases. The receptor was derived from an older woman who had recovered from COVID-19. CDR3 bases: TGTGCCAGCAGCTTATCGGGGACAGGAGCCCCTGGTTCACCCCTCCACTTT. It specifies CASSLSGTGAPGSPLHF.